This T cell receptor (beta chain) was sequenced in a study of blood T cell repertoires in COVID-19. As for the study in general: COVID-19 samples collected from the United States, Italy and Spain covered acute and convalescent phases. Sample material is recorded as cDNA or gDNA derived from T cells, B-cell-depleted T cells, or PBMCs.

J lost 3 bases, V lost 5 bases, and 10 bases had no gene match. The CDR3 has 16 residues. From germline, CDR1 is SGDLS and CDR2 YYNGEE. Original handling: Reference gene primer amplification yielded estimated nucleated cell counts. Only in-frame clones appear in the TCRdb table, and some are missing; sequencing was by immunoSEQ multiplex PCR. The D gene and trimming were derived from the DNA, and the V and J assignments and clone size from that table. The sample records about 140,000 clones, about 85% being singletons. Sequencing was performed on peripheral blood. J is TRBJ2-3 and V is TRBV9; TRBD1 matches 9 bases. The TCR sequence derives from a human donor in a cohort sampled during active COVID-19. The CDR3 loop reads CASSPRQGGMTDTQYF. The CDR3, as DNA: TGTGCCAGCAGTCCAAGACAGGGGGGAATGACAGATACGCAGTATTTT.